Listed here are 5 T cell receptor beta chains from one sample, sequenced in a study of cytomegalovirus exposure and HLA in healthy donors. Amplification used 60 Vbeta primers and 13 Jbeta primers. TCRdb's table, derived via immunoSEQ multiplex PCR, lists solely in-frame clones and lacks some. The sample shows about 94,000 clones, under 80% of them seen only once. The specimen was PBMCs. All receptors derive from a man aged 35-49 years in good health and CMV-seropositive.

The chain joins TRBV4-1 to TRBJ1-4; no clear D gene. The V end lost 1 base, the J end lost 8 bases, and 8 bases lay between the germline ends. Germline loops: CDR1 MGHRA, CDR2 YSYEKL. This CDR3 region has 13 residues. The chain's CDR3 is CASSQANKEKLFF. The CDR3 nucleotides are TGCGCCAGCAGCCAAGCAAACAAGGAAAAACTGTTTTTT.

The rearrangement links TRBV18 to TRBJ2-7; D might be TRBD2 (6 bases). V was trimmed by 5 bases and J by 3 bases, leaving 11 bases between them. The CDR3 has 13 amino acids. The germline V gene encodes CDR1 KGHSH and CDR2 LQKENI. The CDR3 coding sequence is TGTGCCAGCTCATCGGGACTTCTCTACGAGCAGTACTTC. Translating it yields CASSSGLLYEQYF.

This chain uses TRBV6-5 with TRBJ1-6, with a possible D match to TRBD1 (6 bases). CDR1 MNHEY and CDR2 SVGAGI come from the germline V gene. CDR3 length: 15 amino acids. V was trimmed by 7 bases and J by 4 bases, leaving 14 bases between them. CDR3 in amino acids: CASTLDRPYNSPLHF. In nucleotides, the CDR3 is TGTGCCAGCACCCTGGACAGACCTTATAATTCACCCCTCCACTTT.

The J gene is TRBJ2-3, the V gene TRBV4-1; 10 bases are a match to TRBD2. This CDR3 is 15 amino acids long. Germline CDR1 is MGHRA and CDR2 is YSYEKL. The junction had 2 bases not matched to a gene; V was cut back by 1 base and J by 4 bases. CDR3 protein: CASSQGAGGPDTQYF. Written as DNA, the CDR3 is TGCGCCAGCAGCCAAGGAGCGGGGGGGCCAGATACGCAGTATTTT.

V usage is TRBV13 and J usage is TRBJ1-2, with a weak D call TRBD1 (5 bases). Looked up from germline, CDR1 is PRHDT and CDR2 is FYEKMQ (reference sequence). This CDR3 is built from 14 residues. The V gene lost 0 bases and the J gene lost 5 bases, with 10 bases spanning the gap. Here the CDR3 DNA reads TGTGCCAGCAGCTTAGGCTTGCAGGGATATGGCTACACCTTC. Translating gives CASSLGLQGYGYTF.